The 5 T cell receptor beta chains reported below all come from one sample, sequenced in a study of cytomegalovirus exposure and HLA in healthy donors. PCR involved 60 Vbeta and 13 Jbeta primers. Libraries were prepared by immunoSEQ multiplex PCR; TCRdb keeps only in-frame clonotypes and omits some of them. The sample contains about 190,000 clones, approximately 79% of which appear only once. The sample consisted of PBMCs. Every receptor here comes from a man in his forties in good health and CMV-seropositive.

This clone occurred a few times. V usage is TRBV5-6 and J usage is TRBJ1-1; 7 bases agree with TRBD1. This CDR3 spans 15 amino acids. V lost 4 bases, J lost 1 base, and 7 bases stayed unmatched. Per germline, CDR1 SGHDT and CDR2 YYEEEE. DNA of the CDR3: TGTGCCAGCAGCAACGAGGACAGGCCGAACACTGAAGCTTTCTTT. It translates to CASSNEDRPNTEAFF.

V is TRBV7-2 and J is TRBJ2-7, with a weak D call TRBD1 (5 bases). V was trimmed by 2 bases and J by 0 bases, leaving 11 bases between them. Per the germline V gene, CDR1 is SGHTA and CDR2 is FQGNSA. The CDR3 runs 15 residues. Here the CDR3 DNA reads TGTGCCAGCAGCTTACACCCGACAGCCTCCTACGAGCAGTACTTC. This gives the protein CASSLHPTASYEQYF.

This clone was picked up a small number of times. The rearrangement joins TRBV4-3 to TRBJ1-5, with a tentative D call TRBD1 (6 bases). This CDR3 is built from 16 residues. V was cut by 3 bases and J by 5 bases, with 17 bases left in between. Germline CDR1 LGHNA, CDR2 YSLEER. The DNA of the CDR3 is TGCGCCAGCAGCCAGCAGGCAGGGGAGCCCTATCAGCCCCAGCATTTT. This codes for CASSQQAGEPYQPQHF.

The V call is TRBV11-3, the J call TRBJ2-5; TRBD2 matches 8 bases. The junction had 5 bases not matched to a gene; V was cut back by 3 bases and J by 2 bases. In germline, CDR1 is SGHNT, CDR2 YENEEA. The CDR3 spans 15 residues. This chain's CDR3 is CASSFGGGLQETQYF. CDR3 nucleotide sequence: TGTGCCAGCAGCTTCGGGGGGGGACTACAAGAGACCCAGTACTTC. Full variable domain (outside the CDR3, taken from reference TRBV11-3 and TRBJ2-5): EAGVVQSPRYKIIEKKQPVAFWCNPISGHNTLYWYLQNLGQGPELLIRYENEEAVDDSQLPKDRFSAERLKGVDSTLKIQPAELGDSAVYLCASSFGGGLQETQYFGPGTRLLVL.

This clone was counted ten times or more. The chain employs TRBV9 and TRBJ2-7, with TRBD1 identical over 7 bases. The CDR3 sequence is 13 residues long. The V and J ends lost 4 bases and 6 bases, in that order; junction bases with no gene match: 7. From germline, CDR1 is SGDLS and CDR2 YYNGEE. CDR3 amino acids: CASSPQTGREQYF. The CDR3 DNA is TGTGCCAGCAGCCCCCAGACAGGGCGCGAGCAGTACTTC.